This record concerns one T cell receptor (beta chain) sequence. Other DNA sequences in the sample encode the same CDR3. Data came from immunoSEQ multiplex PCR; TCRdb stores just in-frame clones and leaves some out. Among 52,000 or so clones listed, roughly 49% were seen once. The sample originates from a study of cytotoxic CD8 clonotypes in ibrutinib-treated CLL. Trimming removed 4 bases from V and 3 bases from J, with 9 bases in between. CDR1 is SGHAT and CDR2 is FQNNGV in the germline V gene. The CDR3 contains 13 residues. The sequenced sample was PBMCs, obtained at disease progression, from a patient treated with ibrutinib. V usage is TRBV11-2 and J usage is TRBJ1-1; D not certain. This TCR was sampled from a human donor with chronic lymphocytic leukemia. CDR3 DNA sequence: TGTGCCAGCAGCTCTAACGGGTACACTGAAGCTTTCTTT. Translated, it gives CASSSNGYTEAFF.